These 10 T cell receptor beta chains came from one sample sequenced in a study of T cells in narcolepsy. Generated by immunoSEQ multiplex PCR, the TCRdb table keeps only in-frame clones and is missing some. There are over 30,000 clones in the sample; roughly 84% occur only once, and about 1.6% lies in the top ten. The sample consisted of CD45RA- memory CD4+ T cells from PBMCs. These receptor sequences come from a human donor with narcolepsy.

This rearrangement joins TRBV5-4 to TRBJ1-4; the D is unclear. The CDR3 sequence is 15 residues long. V was clipped by 4 bases and J by 8 bases, with 18 bases between them. CDR1 SGHNT and CDR2 YYREEE come from the germline V gene (reference sequence). CDR3 bases: TGTGCCAGCAGCCGCGGACGGGGAATGGACGAAAAACTGTTTTTT. Protein: CASSRGRGMDEKLFF.

V gene TRBV6-7 combines with J gene TRBJ2-7, with D unclear. TRBV6-7 is marked as an open reading frame, function uncertain. V gave up 0 bases and J gave up 3 bases, with 9 bases separating them. The CDR3 runs 14 residues. DNA for the CDR3: TGTGCCAGCAGTTACTCGATATCAAACTACGAGCAGTACTTC. Translated, it gives CASSYSISNYEQYF.

V and J are TRBV19 and TRBJ2-6; TRBD2 agrees at 12 bases. After removal of 5 bases from V and 5 bases from J, the junction contained 4 bases not matched to a gene. Germline assignment: CDR1 LNHDA and CDR2 SQIVND (reference sequence). This CDR3 is built from 16 residues. CDR3 protein: CASSPSGGARANVLTF. The CDR3 bases are TGTGCCAGTAGTCCTAGCGGGGGGGCTAGGGCCAACGTCCTGACTTTC.

The J gene is TRBJ1-6, the V gene TRBV4-1; possibly TRBD1 for D (5 bases). The CDR3 length is 17 residues. Germline V CDR1 and CDR2: MGHRA, YSYEKL. Trimming cost V 3 bases and J 8 bases, with 20 bases left between them. The CDR3 region is CASSQGGSGLADSPLHF. The CDR3, as DNA: TGCGCCAGCAGCCAGGGTGGTTCAGGGTTGGCGGATTCACCCCTCCACTTT.

This clone turned up a few times. The CDR3 protein is CASSRTAGTGGNTIYF. CDR3 coding DNA: TGTGCCAGCAGCCGGACCGCCGGGACAGGAGGAAACACCATATATTTT. The V and J genes are TRBV7-9 and TRBJ1-3, with TRBD1 matching over 8 bases. CDR3 length equals 16 residues. After removal of 5 bases from V and 4 bases from J, the junction contained 10 bases not matched to a gene. Germline V gene sequence: CDR1 SEHNR, CDR2 FQNEAQ (reference sequence).

This clone was counted between two and nine times. The chain has TRBV5-6 and TRBJ1-1; no firm D call. Germline V gene data show CDR1 as SGHDT and CDR2 as YYEEEE. The CDR3 covers 14 residues. Trimming left V 1 base short and J 4 bases short, with 11 bases between. CDR3 amino acids: CASSLRMASTEAFF. The CDR3 DNA reads as TGTGCCAGCAGCTTGAGGATGGCTAGCACTGAAGCTTTCTTT.

The chain combines TRBV19 with TRBJ1-2, with 8 positions matching TRBD1. In germline, CDR1 is LNHDA, CDR2 SQIVND (reference sequence). The CDR3 has 14 residues. Trimming cost V 5 bases and J 6 bases; bases outside gene matches: 8. The CDR3 coding sequence is TGTGCCAGTAGTGACAGGGGAAGCTTGAATGGCTACACCTTC. Amino acids: CASSDRGSLNGYTF.

This clone was counted only a few times. J is TRBJ2-2 and V is TRBV11-2, with TRBD1 matching over 11 bases. In germline, CDR1 is SGHAT, CDR2 FQNNGV. V shed 2 bases and J 0 bases; nucleotides not matched to a gene: 2. This CDR3 comprises 17 residues. This chain's CDR3 is CASSLRTGGSNTGELFF. For the CDR3, the DNA is TGTGCCAGCAGCTTAAGGACAGGGGGCTCGAACACCGGGGAGCTGTTTTTT.

This clone was seen a few times. This sequence joins TRBV4-3 and TRBJ1-4; D may be TRBD1 (5 bases). V was shortened by 0 bases and J by 8 bases, with 7 bases between the two germline ends. The CDR3 runs to 13 residues. Germline CDR1 reads LGHNA; CDR2 reads YSLEER. The CDR3 bases are TGCGCCAGCAGCCAAGAGGGGGGGGAAAAACTGTTTTTT. It specifies CASSQEGGEKLFF.

The chain is built from TRBV6-1 and TRBJ1-1; tentatively, D is TRBD1 (5 bases). This CDR3 region has 13 residues. Germline V gives CDR1 MNHNS, CDR2 SASEGT. V was cut by 2 bases and J by 1 base, with 5 bases left in between. CDR3 in amino acids: CASSEQGNTEAFF. The CDR3 region has the DNA TGTGCCAGCAGTGAACAGGGGAACACTGAAGCTTTCTTT.